The clone carrying this T cell receptor (beta chain) showed up just a few times. Antigen specificity is unknown. Since a much larger clone is just one base distant, this may be a read error. A second PCR, run for about 6 to 11 cycles, used a sample-barcoded 5' primer plus a J-beta primer mix. Each CDR3 protein gets one entry after TCRdb re-called the 5' RACE reads with MiXCR. This sample has 450,000 to 650,000 distinct CDR3 sequences, with approximately 25% found just once. This record comes from a study of blood T cells in healthy people across ages. This CDR3 has 14 residues. General study points: In long-lived donors, naive CD4+ cell counts and diversity exceeded those of aged donors.

These data also formed part of another study, on T cells of mothers and their children. This second study notes: Added by the second PCR's M1S primer were sample barcodes and 2-4 random nucleotides.

This chain joins TRBV12-3 or TRBV12-4 and TRBJ1-1; 8 positions agree with TRBD1. The material sequenced was blood. The receptor was isolated from a boy aged 5 to 17 in good health. CDR3: CASGLAHRGTEAFF. The CDR3, as DNA: TGTGCCAGCGGTTTAGCGCACAGGGGGACTGAAGCTTTCTTT.